Each of the 23 T cell receptor beta chains below was sequenced from the same sample in a study of blood T cell repertoires in COVID-19. Measured with immunoSEQ multiplex PCR; TCRdb has only the in-frame clones, and not every one. The table records 250,000 or so clones, 80% to 85% of them present only once. Sample: peripheral blood. These receptors all come from a man aged 55-75 years with acute or convalescent COVID-19.

J is TRBJ1-6 and V is TRBV6-5; no clear D. V was cut by 5 bases and J by 7 bases, with 15 bases left in between. Germline assignment: CDR1 MNHEY and CDR2 SVGAGI. This CDR3 is 15 amino acids long. The DNA of the CDR3 is TGTGCCAGCAGTCCCCCGGGAGTGCCCAATTCACCCCTCCACTTT. It codes for CASSPPGVPNSPLHF.

The chain combines TRBV7-8 with TRBJ2-7; 9 nucleotides line up with TRBD2. This CDR3 has 16 amino acids. The germline V gene encodes CDR1 SGHVS and CDR2 FQNEAQ. With V trimmed by 0 bases and J by 0 bases, 3 bases remained unmatched. DNA of the CDR3: TGTGCCAGCAGCTTAGCGGTTAGCGGGGGCTCCTACGAGCAGTACTTC. Translation: CASSLAVSGGSYEQYF.

This rearrangement joins TRBV23-1 to TRBJ2-7; TRBD2 aligns across 11 bases. TRBV23-1 is flagged as an ORF with uncertain function. The CDR3 contains 16 residues. Unmatched junction bases numbered 6, after V lost 4 bases and J lost 1 base. This CDR3 reads CASSLLAGVQSYEQYF. As DNA, the CDR3 is TGCGCCAGCAGTCTACTAGCGGGGGTTCAATCCTACGAGCAGTACTTC.

This clone was detected a few times. The J gene is TRBJ1-6, the V gene TRBV5-1; 7 bases fit TRBD1. Trimming cost V 4 bases and J 5 bases; bases outside gene matches: 9. In germline, CDR1 is SGHRS, CDR2 YFSETQ. The CDR3 is 16 amino acids. The CDR3 DNA reads as TGCGCCAGCAGCGTTGGCGTCCAGGGGGATAATTCACCCCTCCACTTT. Residues: CASSVGVQGDNSPLHF.

The chain carries TRBV9 and TRBJ1-5, with D perhaps TRBD1 (6 bases). Trimming stripped 0 bases from V and 0 bases from J, with 7 bases between. The CDR3 extends over 15 amino acids. Per the germline V gene, CDR1 is SGDLS and CDR2 is YYNGEE. CDR3 sequence reads: CASSVGTASNQPQHF. The DNA for the CDR3 is TGTGCCAGCAGCGTAGGGACAGCTAGCAATCAGCCCCAGCATTTT.

The V and J genes are TRBV6-5 and TRBJ2-7; 8 bases align to TRBD2. The CDR3 loop spans 15 amino acids. J was trimmed by 3 bases and V by 5 bases; bases with no gene match: 9. Germline V gene data show CDR1 as MNHEY and CDR2 as SVGAGI. The CDR3 DNA follows: TGTGCCAGCAGTACCATCAGGGCGGGAGGCTACGAGCAGTACTTC. Amino acids: CASSTIRAGGYEQYF.

This rearrangement joins TRBV30 to TRBJ1-6; D remains unclear. In germline, CDR1 is GTSNPN, CDR2 SVGIG (reference sequence). The CDR3 extends over 12 amino acids. The V gene lost 3 bases and the J gene lost 11 bases, with 11 bases spanning the gap. Here the CDR3 DNA reads TGTGCCTGGAGCGCCGCCCCGGCACCCCTCCACTTT. Its translation: CAWSAAPAPLHF.

This clone has just a few counts. The CDR3 bases are TGTGCCAGCTCACGTTCGGGACAGGGAAGGAGGTCCTTTTACACAGATACGCAGTATTTT. Its translation: CASSRSGQGRRSFYTDTQYF. The rearrangement joins TRBV18 to TRBJ2-3; TRBD1 agrees at 9 bases. The CDR3 consists of 20 residues. Germline lookup yields CDR1 KGHSH and CDR2 LQKENI. J lost 2 bases, V lost 4 bases, and 19 bases had no gene match.

The CDR3 bases are TGTGCCAGAACCGGGACAGAAACTCCTAACTATGGCTACACCTTC. It codes for CARTGTETPNYGYTF. The rearrangement links TRBV5-8 to TRBJ1-2, with 7 bases matching TRBD1. In germline, CDR1 is SGHTS, CDR2 YDEGEE. J was trimmed by 0 bases and V by 8 bases; bases with no gene match: 10. CDR3 length equals 15 residues. The full variable domain, in which reference TRBV5-8 and TRBJ1-2 provide the parts outside the CDR3, is EAGVTQSPTHLIKTRGQQATLRCSPISGHTSVYWYQQALGLGLQFLLWYDEGEERNRGNFPPRFSGRQFPNYSSELNVNALELEDSALYLCARTGTETPNYGYTFGSGTRLTVV.

J is TRBJ2-1 and V is TRBV5-6, with 7 bases fitting TRBD2. CDR1 and CDR2 from the germline V gene are SGHDT and YYEEEE. The CDR3 covers 16 residues. Trimming removed 4 bases from V and 9 bases from J; junction bases left unmatched: 16. CDR3 in amino acids: CASSPQLGIQRGEQFF. CDR3 bases: TGTGCCAGCAGCCCCCAACTAGGAATTCAGCGGGGTGAGCAGTTCTTC. Filled out from reference TRBV5-6 and TRBJ2-1, the complete variable domain reads DAGVTQSPTHLIKTRGQQVTLRCSPKSGHDTVSWYQQALGQGPQFIFQYYEEEERQRGNFPDRFSGHQFPNYSSELNVNALLLGDSALYLCASSPQLGIQRGEQFFGPGTRLTVL.

V and J are TRBV5-4 and TRBJ2-1; the match to TRBD1 covers 9 bases. The germline V gene encodes CDR1 SGHNT and CDR2 YYREEE (reference sequence). The CDR3 sequence is 16 residues long. Unmatched junction bases numbered 13, after V lost 4 bases and J lost 8 bases. CDR3 residues: CASSLKQGALGDEQFF. The DNA for the CDR3 is TGTGCCAGCAGCCTGAAACAGGGGGCCTTGGGTGATGAGCAGTTCTTC.

V gene TRBV4-3 combines with J gene TRBJ2-2; 8 bases agree with TRBD2. The trim removed 1 base at V and 6 bases at J, leaving 4 bases unmatched. Germline CDR1 reads LGHNA; CDR2 reads YSLEER. CDR3 size: 15 residues. The CDR3 spells CASSQVGRAPGELFF. The CDR3 nucleotides are TGCGCCAGCAGCCAAGTCGGGAGGGCCCCCGGGGAGCTGTTTTTT.

The rearrangement uses TRBV30 and TRBJ1-5; D is perhaps TRBD1 (6 bases). V lost 0 bases and J 1 base, leaving 13 bases between the germline ends. Per germline, CDR1 GTSNPN and CDR2 SVGIG (reference sequence). The CDR3 is 16 amino acids. Here the CDR3 reads CAWSVTGGRSNQPQHF. CDR3 bases: TGTGCCTGGAGTGTAACGGGGGGCCGGAGCAATCAGCCCCAGCATTTT.

This rearrangement joins TRBV7-8 to TRBJ2-7; a weak D match, TRBD1 (6 bases). The germline CDR1 and CDR2 sequences are SGHVS and FQNEAQ. Between the trimmed V and J ends, which lost 7 bases and 0 bases, there was a span of 10 bases. This CDR3 spans 13 amino acids. CDR3 DNA sequence: TGTGCCAGCACCTACAGGGCCTCCTACGAGCAGTACTTC. Translated: CASTYRASYEQYF. The full variable domain, rest sourced from reference TRBV7-8 and TRBJ2-7, is GAGVSQSPRYKVAKRGQDVALRCDPISGHVSLFWYQQALGQGPEFLTYFQNEAQLDKSGLPSDRFFAERPEGSVSTLKIQRTQQEDSAVYLCASTYRASYEQYFGPGTRLTVT.

The chain recombines TRBV19 with TRBJ1-6; 9 nucleotides line up with TRBD1. CDR3 length: 16 residues. V shed 5 bases and J 3 bases; nucleotides not matched to a gene: 5. Germline CDR1 LNHDA, CDR2 SQIVND (reference sequence). This chain's CDR3 is CASSPTGGNYNSPLHF. The CDR3 nucleotides are TGTGCCAGTAGTCCTACAGGGGGCAACTATAATTCACCCCTCCACTTT.

This clone has a handful of counts. The chain links TRBV19 to TRBJ1-1, with D possibly matching TRBD1 (5 bases). Trimming left V 6 bases short and J 4 bases short, with 18 bases between. CDR1 and CDR2 from the germline V gene are LNHDA and SQIVND (reference sequence). CDR3 length: 15 amino acids. Here the CDR3 DNA reads TGTGCCAGTAGGGATTACCGCAGGGCCCGCACTGAAGCTTTCTTT. This gives the protein CASRDYRRARTEAFF.

The genes are TRBV7-3 and TRBJ2-7, with D unclear. CDR3 length: 14 amino acids. CDR1 and CDR2 from the germline V gene are SGHTA and FQGTGA. V gave up 1 base and J gave up 3 bases, with 10 bases separating them. CDR3 bases: TGTGCCAGCAGCTTAAATGCAGGTAACTACGAGCAGTACTTC. This sequence encodes CASSLNAGNYEQYF.

This clone showed up just a few times. The rearrangement joins TRBV6-6 to TRBJ2-2; 9 bases align to TRBD1. There are 16 residues in the CDR3. With 5 bases clipped from V and 4 bases from J, the junction kept 8 bases outside the gene matches. CDR1 and CDR2 from the germline V gene are MNHNY and SVGAGI (reference sequence). The DNA of the CDR3 is TGTGCCAGCAGTCACGGGTTGACAGGGGGCACCGGGGAGCTGTTTTTT. This codes for CASSHGLTGGTGELFF.

V gene TRBV7-8 combines with J gene TRBJ1-5, with 10 bases that match TRBD1. V trimming: 0 bases; J trimming: 4 bases; junction bases outside the gene matches: 3. CDR1 SGHVS and CDR2 FQNEAQ come from the germline V gene. CDR3 size: 16 residues. The CDR3 spells CASSLAWTGGNQPQHF. CDR3 nucleotides: TGTGCCAGCAGCTTAGCGTGGACAGGGGGTAATCAGCCCCAGCATTTT.

J is TRBJ2-3 and V is TRBV4-1; 7 nucleotides agree with TRBD2. CDR3 length: 16 amino acids. Germline V lookup: CDR1 MGHRA, CDR2 YSYEKL. V shed 5 bases, J shed 2 bases, and the junction held 10 bases outside the gene matches. In nucleotides, the CDR3 is TGCGCCAGCAGCTCCCCCCAACTAGCGACCACAGATACGCAGTATTTT. Translated, it gives CASSSPQLATTDTQYF.

J is TRBJ2-5 and V is TRBV6-5; the match to TRBD2 covers 9 bases. The CDR3 contains 14 residues. J gave up 2 bases and V 9 bases, and 7 bases lay outside the gene matches. Germline CDR1 and CDR2: MNHEY and SVGAGI. The CDR3 DNA reads TGTGCCAGTCTGAGCGGGGGGACGCAAGAGACCCAGTACTTC. It encodes CASLSGGTQETQYF.

The chain recombines TRBV5-4 with TRBJ2-3; D is unclear. CDR1 and CDR2 from the germline V gene are SGHNT and YYREEE (reference sequence). V lost 1 base and J 0 bases, leaving 6 bases between the germline ends. The CDR3 spans 14 residues. The CDR3 loop is CASSLLGSTDTQYF. CDR3 bases: TGTGCCAGCAGCTTGCTAGGAAGCACAGATACGCAGTATTTT.

V is TRBV10-3 and J is TRBJ2-5, with TRBD1 identical over 10 bases. This CDR3 spans 17 amino acids. The J segment lost 0 bases and the V segment lost 6 bases, leaving 10 bases of the junction unmatched. The germline CDR1 and CDR2 sequences are ENHRY and SYGVKD. The CDR3 protein is CAIRPGTGVGYQETQYF. The DNA of the CDR3 is TGTGCCATCAGACCCGGGACAGGGGTCGGGTACCAAGAGACCCAGTACTTC.